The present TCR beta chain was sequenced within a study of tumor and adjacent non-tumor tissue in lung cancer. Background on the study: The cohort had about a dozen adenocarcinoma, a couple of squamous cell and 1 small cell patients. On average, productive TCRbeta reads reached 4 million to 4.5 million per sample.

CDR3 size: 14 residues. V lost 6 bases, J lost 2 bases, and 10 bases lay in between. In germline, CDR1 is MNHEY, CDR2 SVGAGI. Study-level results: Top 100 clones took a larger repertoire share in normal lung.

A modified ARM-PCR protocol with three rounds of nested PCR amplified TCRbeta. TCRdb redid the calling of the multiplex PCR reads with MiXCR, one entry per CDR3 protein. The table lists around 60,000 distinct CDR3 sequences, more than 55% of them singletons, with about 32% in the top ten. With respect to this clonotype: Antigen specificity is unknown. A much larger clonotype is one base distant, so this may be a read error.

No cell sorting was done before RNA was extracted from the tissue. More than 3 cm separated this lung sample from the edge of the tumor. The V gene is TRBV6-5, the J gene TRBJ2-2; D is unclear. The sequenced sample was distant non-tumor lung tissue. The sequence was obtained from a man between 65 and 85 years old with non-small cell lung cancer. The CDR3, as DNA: TGTGCCAGCAGGCCTGACACTAACACCGGGGAGCTGTTTTTT. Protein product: CASRPDTNTGELFF.